Listed here is a single T cell receptor beta chain. Its antigen is not yet known. The sample holds no much larger clone one base away, and base qualities are not on file. What this sample's treatment or condition label stands for: in vitro stimulation with specific CMV peptide epitopes to enrich CMV-specific T cells. The sequencer was an Illumina HiSeq 1500. TCRdb cleaned the public reads at Q25 with fastp, built clones with MiXCR and kept in-frame beta chains. Under each unique CDR3 protein, matching rows form one entry showing the most common genes and DNA. This sample lists 450,000 to 650,000 distinct CDR3 sequences; 35% to 50% were detected once. 48% of the sample lies in the top ten. The data were taken from a study of T cell repertoires in cytomegalovirus infection (dated by TCRdb to about 2019). About the study as a whole: Recently identified HLA-C-restricted CMV epitopes, whose presentation resists viral immunomodulation, were targeted by peptide stimulations together with well-studied HLA-B-restricted epitopes. Because public TCR beta signatures pointed to carriage of CMV infection together with the matching HLA type, the HLA type of each donor mattered for the analysis.

Measured from the cysteine to the phenylalanine, the CDR3 is 15 residues long. Only the CDR3 portion is preserved as DNA: 45 bases, with reading frame beginning at the first base. The germline V gene sets CDR1 to MDHEN and CDR2 to SYDVKM. V drops 2 bases and J drops 9 bases, leaving 17 bases in between. Overall study results and their limits: Carriers of CMV infection plus the relevant HLA type were discriminated by the cumulative frequency of public TCR beta family members in the study cohort and in an independent roughly 400-donor cohort. The ex vivo response was dominated by HLA-C-restricted CMV-specific TCR beta clonotypes, and the single most frequent clonotype in two of eight donors was supplied by these HLA-C-restricted clonotypes.

This receptor was obtained from a human donor in good health (CMV status not recorded). Some clones in this sample may be carry-over from other donors' samples. The specimen was cultured PBMCs, collected from culture after CMV antigen stimulation. In this chain, TRBV28 is recombined with TRBJ2-1, with the D call perhaps TRBD1 or TRBD2, as 6 bases match in each case. The DNA sequence is as follows: TGTGCCAGCAGTTTAGGGATCCAATGGGGGGCTGAGCAGTTCTTC. It translates as CASSLGIQWGAEQFF.